The 30 T cell receptor beta chains below come from one sample, sequenced in a study of OX40 agonist ivuxolimab in advanced cancers. This table comes from immunoSEQ multiplex PCR, and its TCRdb copy is limited to in-frame clones, with some not included. Among tens of thousands of clones listed, around 86% were seen once. The sample in question was CD4+ or CD8+ T cells sorted from blood, obtained in a trial of the OX40 agonist ivuxolimab. The receptors stem from an adult with an advanced solid tumor such as melanoma, head and neck, liver or kidney cancer.

This chain joins TRBV7-9 and TRBJ2-1, with D hard to call. The CDR3 extends over 16 amino acids. The germline V and J ends were trimmed by 5 bases and 6 bases, with 20 bases remaining between them. In germline, CDR1 is SEHNR, CDR2 FQNEAQ (reference sequence). The DNA of the CDR3 is TGTGCCAGCAGCCCCTCCGCCGGGCGAGTGCGCAATGAGCAGTTCTTC. It specifies CASSPSAGRVRNEQFF.

The chain carries TRBV28 and TRBJ1-1; TRBD1 might be the D (5 bases). The length of the CDR3 is 13 residues. Germline CDR1 reads MDHEN; CDR2 reads SYDVKM. Trimming took off 6 bases at V and 0 bases at J, with 8 bases between the two ends. The CDR3 here is CASRETVNTEAFF. Here the CDR3 DNA reads TGTGCCAGCAGGGAGACAGTGAACACTGAAGCTTTCTTT.

This rearrangement joins TRBV7-9 to TRBJ2-3, with no clear D. V lost 4 bases and J lost 3, with 14 bases in between. The CDR3 contains 15 residues. Per germline, CDR1 SEHNR and CDR2 FQNEAQ (reference sequence). CDR3 residues: CASSSRLAGTDTQYF. For the CDR3, the DNA is TGTGCCAGCAGCTCTCGATTGGCCGGAACAGATACGCAGTATTTT. Using reference TRBV7-9 and TRBJ2-3 for the parts outside the CDR3, the full variable domain is DTGVSQNPRHKITKRGQNVTFRCDPISEHNRLYWYRQTLGQGPEFLTYFQNEAQLEKSRLLSDRFSAERPKGSFSTLEIQRTEQGDSAMYLCASSSRLAGTDTQYFGPGTRLTVL.

This sequence joins TRBV5-6 and TRBJ2-3; a weak D match, TRBD2 (6 bases). V was cut by 7 bases and J by 1 base, with 16 bases left in between. This CDR3 has 15 residues. Germline-derived CDR1 and CDR2 are SGHDT and YYEEEE. The CDR3, as DNA: TGTGCCAGCTCAGTTTCGGCTAGCGGCACAGATACGCAGTATTTT. It encodes CASSVSASGTDTQYF.

The chain joins TRBV6-5 to TRBJ1-2, with D possibly matching TRBD1 (6 bases). Germline CDR1 MNHEY, CDR2 SVGAGI. With 10 bases removed from V and 2 bases from J, the gap between germline ends came to 14 bases. The CDR3 is 13 residues long. CDR3 coding DNA: TGTGCCACCTCACCCGGACAGAACTATGGCTACACCTTC. Translation gives CATSPGQNYGYTF.

The chain has TRBV13 and TRBJ2-2; 8 nucleotides line up with TRBD1. CDR3 length: 18 residues. Germline assignment: CDR1 PRHDT and CDR2 FYEKMQ (reference sequence). Germline trimming cut 5 bases from V and 4 bases from J; bases unmatched to any gene: 15. CDR3 region: CASSGQDRATSLTGELFF. CDR3 DNA sequence: TGTGCCAGCAGCGGACAGGACAGGGCAACCTCACTCACCGGGGAGCTGTTTTTT.

This chain joins TRBV19 and TRBJ1-1; D is uncertain. The V and J ends lost 4 bases and 7 bases respectively, with 7 bases between them. Per germline, CDR1 LNHDA and CDR2 SQIVND (reference sequence). This CDR3 is 11 amino acids long. CDR3 in amino acids: CASSKGIEAFF. Written as DNA, the CDR3 is TGTGCCAGTAGTAAGGGTATTGAAGCTTTCTTT.

The chain has TRBV19 and TRBJ1-2; TRBD1 might be the D (5 bases). Germline CDR1 reads LNHDA; CDR2 reads SQIVND (reference sequence). This CDR3 has 14 amino acids. The V end lost 7 bases, the J end lost 4 bases, and 16 bases lay between the germline ends. The CDR3 here is CASTPSMGGYGYTF. CDR3 coding DNA: TGTGCCAGTACCCCATCGATGGGGGGCTATGGCTACACCTTC.

This chain links TRBV28 with TRBJ1-5; D is perhaps TRBD1 (6 bases). The CDR3 extends over 15 amino acids. V lost 6 bases and J lost 7, with 19 bases in between. CDR1 MDHEN and CDR2 SYDVKM come from the germline V gene. The CDR3 DNA follows: TGTGCCAGCAGGTGGGCCGGGACACTGGGGCAGCCCCAGCATTTT. Its translation: CASRWAGTLGQPQHF.

This chain connects TRBV5-1 to TRBJ2-1; 14 bases align to TRBD2. Germline V gene sequence: CDR1 SGHRS, CDR2 YFSETQ. The CDR3 runs 21 residues. V shed 4 bases, J shed 4 bases, and the junction held 19 bases outside the gene matches. CDR3 coding DNA: TGCGCCAGCAGCACCACTTCCGGGACAACAAGACTAGCGGGAGGGTACAATGAGCAGTTCTTC. Its translation: CASSTTSGTTRLAGGYNEQFF.

This clone was counted only a few times. The chain couples TRBV2 to TRBJ1-2; 9 bases line up with TRBD1. Germline V gene sequence: CDR1 SNHLY, CDR2 FYNNEI. Germline trimming cut 3 bases from V and 7 bases from J; bases unmatched to any gene: 6. CDR3 length: 14 residues. CDR3 bases: TGTGCCAGCAGTGATAGCACAGGGGGCCGTGGCTACACCTTC. Its protein product is CASSDSTGGRGYTF.

This clone showed up just a few times. The chain combines TRBV6-6 with TRBJ2-1; 7 bases are shared with TRBD1. The CDR3 totals 16 residues. CDR1 is MNHNY, CDR2 SVGAGI, per germline (reference sequence). V trimming: 5 bases; J trimming: 0 bases; junction bases outside the gene matches: 7. This CDR3 reads CASSQNRGASYNEQFF. CDR3 coding DNA: TGTGCCAGCAGTCAAAACAGGGGTGCCTCCTACAATGAGCAGTTCTTC.

The chain links TRBV19 to TRBJ2-1; D is unresolved. Trimming shortened V by 1 base and J by 8 bases, and 9 bases separated the two germline ends. The CDR3 spans 13 residues. Per germline, CDR1 LNHDA and CDR2 SQIVND (reference sequence). The CDR3 here is CASSIGGNDEQFF. CDR3 bases: TGTGCCAGTAGTATAGGTGGGAACGATGAGCAGTTCTTC.

The chain has TRBV28 and TRBJ2-7, with 8 bases fitting TRBD2. The CDR3 is 14 amino acids. With 2 bases clipped from V and 9 bases from J, the junction kept 9 bases outside the gene matches. Germline V gene data show CDR1 as MDHEN and CDR2 as SYDVKM. CDR3 sequence reads: CASSLLAGTLGQYF. CDR3 DNA: TGTGCCAGCAGTTTACTAGCGGGCACCTTAGGGCAGTACTTC.

As for this clone: The sample contains more than one DNA sequence encoding this CDR3. The chain has TRBV4-1 and TRBJ2-3, with a possible D match to TRBD2 (7 bases). The germline CDR1 and CDR2 sequences are MGHRA and YSYEKL. V gave up 3 bases and J gave up 2 bases, with 15 bases separating them. This CDR3 region has 16 residues. Here the CDR3 reads CASSQRGGGVTDTQYF. The CDR3 nucleotides are TGCGCCAGCAGCCAGAGGGGGGGAGGCGTCACAGATACGCAGTATTTT.

The chain combines TRBV4-1 with TRBJ2-7; 9 bases fit TRBD1. The CDR3 covers 15 residues. V was pared by 3 bases and J by 2 bases, with 5 bases of the junction left unmatched. Germline V CDR1 and CDR2: MGHRA, YSYEKL. The CDR3 DNA follows: TGCGCCAGCAGCCAGACCGGGACAGGGACCTACGAGCAGTACTTC. It translates to CASSQTGTGTYEQYF.

The chain recombines TRBV11-1 with TRBJ2-7; D assignment may be TRBD1 or TRBD2 (5 bases each). Germline CDR1 and CDR2: SGHAT and FQDESV (reference sequence). The ends were cut back, 4 bases at V and 0 bases at J, with 19 bases in the middle. The CDR3 spans 17 residues. The CDR3, as DNA: TGTGCCAGCAGCTCCCGGACGGGGACGGGAAGCTCCTACGAGCAGTACTTC. As protein: CASSSRTGTGSSYEQYF.

This clone was counted between two and nine times. This rearrangement joins TRBV9 to TRBJ1-1, with D perhaps TRBD1 (6 bases). The CDR3 has 13 residues. The germline CDR1 and CDR2 sequences are SGDLS and YYNGEE. Trimming took 0 bases from V and 6 from J, leaving 9 bases between them. In DNA form, the CDR3 reads TGTGCCAGCAGCGTAGACGGGGGCCCTGAAGCTTTCTTT. Its translation is CASSVDGGPEAFF.

The gene calls are TRBV5-5 and TRBJ2-5; the D is unclear. CDR3 length equals 14 residues. Germline V gene sequence: CDR1 SGHKS, CDR2 YYEKEE (reference sequence). V was trimmed by 1 base and J by 1 base, leaving 8 bases between them. The CDR3 DNA reads as TGTGCCAGCAGCTTGTCATGGGGCCAAGAGACCCAGTACTTC. Residues: CASSLSWGQETQYF.

CDR3 residues: CASSWDSSYEQYF. For the CDR3, the DNA is TGTGCCAGCAGTTGGGACAGCTCCTACGAGCAGTACTTC. The chain uses TRBV6-6 and TRBJ2-7; 7 bases agree with TRBD1. The CDR3 is 13 residues long. V was pared by 4 bases and J by 0 bases, with 0 bases of the junction left unmatched. Germline V CDR1 and CDR2: MNHNY, SVGAGI (reference sequence).

This rearrangement joins TRBV6-1 to TRBJ2-7; possible D gene TRBD2, 6 bases. V lost 2 bases and J lost 4, with 12 bases in between. Per the germline V gene, CDR1 is MNHNS and CDR2 is SASEGT. The CDR3 length is 14 residues. The CDR3 sequence is CASSEWRELYEQYF. CDR3 bases: TGTGCCAGCAGTGAATGGAGGGAGTTGTACGAGCAGTACTTC.

The V gene is TRBV19, the J gene TRBJ2-3, with 8 bases matching TRBD2. Germline CDR1 and CDR2: LNHDA and SQIVND (reference sequence). V lost 7 bases and J lost 0; bases outside the gene matches: 6. The CDR3 runs to 15 residues. CDR3 residues: CASKSGRSSTDTQYF. CDR3 coding DNA: TGTGCCAGTAAAAGCGGGAGATCTAGCACAGATACGCAGTATTTT.

CDR3: CASSLPRDDNNEQFF. CDR3 sequence (DNA): TGTGCCAGCAGCCTCCCCAGGGACGATAACAATGAGCAGTTCTTC. The gene calls are TRBV4-2 and TRBJ2-1; the D gene could be TRBD1 or TRBD2 (5 bases each). The V and J ends lost 4 bases and 5 bases respectively, with 15 bases between them. This CDR3 is 15 amino acids long. The germline V gene has CDR1 LGHNA and CDR2 YNFKEQ.

The chain has TRBV5-6 and TRBJ2-3; 8 bases are shared with TRBD2. The germline V gene encodes CDR1 SGHDT and CDR2 YYEEEE. V shed 1 base, J shed 3 bases, and the junction held 13 bases outside the gene matches. The CDR3 has 18 residues. The CDR3 is CASSLLAGIEIRTDTQYF. The CDR3 DNA sequence: TGTGCCAGCAGCTTGTTAGCGGGAATCGAGATTAGAACAGATACGCAGTATTTT.

The chain recombines TRBV27 with TRBJ2-7; D is possibly TRBD2 (6 bases). The V end was cut by 4 bases, the J end by 3 bases, with 16 bases between. CDR1 and CDR2 from the germline V gene are MNHEY and SMNVEV (reference sequence). This CDR3 has 15 residues. CDR3 sequence reads: CASSSRPVGGYEQYF. The CDR3 nucleotides read TGTGCCAGCAGTTCACGACCAGTGGGGGGCTACGAGCAGTACTTC.

This sequence joins TRBV5-6 and TRBJ2-3, with no clear D. This CDR3 region has 13 residues. V was cut by 5 bases and J by 6 bases, with 13 bases left in between. Germline lookup yields CDR1 SGHDT and CDR2 YYEEEE. CDR3 DNA sequence: TGTGCCAGCAGACCTGGACCGACGGATACGCAGTATTTT. Its translation: CASRPGPTDTQYF.

The chain employs TRBV11-1 and TRBJ2-1; perhaps TRBD2 as D (6 bases). This CDR3 comprises 17 residues. Germline V gives CDR1 SGHAT, CDR2 FQDESV (reference sequence). V gave up 4 bases and J gave up 0 bases, with 16 bases separating them. This chain's CDR3 is CASSSVGGAGSYNEQFF. The CDR3 nucleotides are TGTGCCAGCAGCTCAGTGGGGGGAGCGGGCTCCTACAATGAGCAGTTCTTC.

The gene calls are TRBV9 and TRBJ2-5; possible D gene TRBD2, 6 bases. The CDR3 spans 13 residues. CDR1 SGDLS and CDR2 YYNGEE come from the germline V gene. V lost 2 bases, J lost 5 bases, and 10 bases lay in between. The CDR3 sequence is CASSVGGMETQYF. In nucleotides, the CDR3 is TGTGCCAGCAGCGTCGGGGGTATGGAGACCCAGTACTTC.

This sequence joins TRBV30 and TRBJ1-6; tentative D call: TRBD1 (5 bases). This CDR3 contains 14 residues. The V gene's germline CDR1 is GTSNPN and CDR2 SVGIG (reference sequence). V lost 5 bases to trimming and J lost 3 bases, with 11 bases between them. The CDR3 region has the DNA TGTGCCTGGCACCGGGACCACTATAATTCACCCCTCCACTTT. Its protein is CAWHRDHYNSPLHF.

V and J are TRBV30 and TRBJ2-3; 8 nucleotides line up with TRBD2. The CDR3 contains 13 residues. The junction had 7 bases not matched to a gene; V was cut back by 6 bases and J by 5 bases. The germline V gene has CDR1 GTSNPN and CDR2 SVGIG (reference sequence). CDR3 nucleotides: TGTGCCTGCCAAGCGGGAGTAGTAGATACGCAGTATTTT. Protein product: CACQAGVVDTQYF.